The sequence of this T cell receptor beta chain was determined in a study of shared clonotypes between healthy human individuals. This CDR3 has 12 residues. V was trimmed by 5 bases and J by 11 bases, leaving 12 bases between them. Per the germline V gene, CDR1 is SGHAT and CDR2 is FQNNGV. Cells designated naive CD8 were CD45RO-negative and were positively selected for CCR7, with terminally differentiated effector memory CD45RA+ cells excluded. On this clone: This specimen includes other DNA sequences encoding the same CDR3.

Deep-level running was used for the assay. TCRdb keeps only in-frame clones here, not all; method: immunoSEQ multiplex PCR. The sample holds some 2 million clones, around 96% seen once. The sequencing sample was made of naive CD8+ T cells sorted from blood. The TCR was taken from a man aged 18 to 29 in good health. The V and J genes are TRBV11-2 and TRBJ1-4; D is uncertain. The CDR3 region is CASSPGGEKLFF. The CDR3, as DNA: TGTGCCAGCAGCCCAGGCGGTGAGAAACTGTTTTTT.